This TCR beta chain was sequenced in a study of response to subunit inactivated influenza vaccine (dated by TCRdb to the late 2010s). Study-wide context: To follow how T cells responded to a trivalent subunit inactivated influenza vaccine, the researchers relied on deep quantitative profiling of the T cell receptor repertoire.

The library was produced with RT-PCR. Sequenced on an Illumina HiSeq 2500. TCRdb trimmed public reads at Q25 via fastp, called clones via MiXCR and kept in-frame beta chains. Under each unique CDR3 protein, matching rows form one entry showing the most common genes and DNA. In all, the sample holds roughly 780,000 distinct CDR3 sequences, and around a sixth of those were seen once. The ten largest clones capture 11% of the sample. V and J are truncated by 5 bases and 2 bases respectively, leaving an intervening sequence of 10 bases. Reading from cysteine to phenylalanine, the CDR3 counts 13 amino acids. CDR3 DNA only is kept here, 39 bases in frame from base 1. Via the germline V gene (reference sequence), CDR1 is SSHAT and CDR2 FNYEAQ. This clonotype was counted only a few times. Its antigen specificity is not known. Base quality data are lacking; no much larger clone is found one base away. Beyond this particular receptor, the publication reports: The authors proposed that each seasonal influenza vaccination may bring in only a limited number of new T cells.

The chain is assembled from TRBV7-7 and TRBJ2-7; the D gene is unclear. Sample: PBMCs from blood, taken roughly 5 days after vaccination. The receptor's source is a man between 45 and 60 years old who received an inactivated influenza vaccine. Donor details come from another sample of the same person, matched by shared clones. The CDR3 in this case is CASSPPYTYEQYF. In nucleotides, the sequence is TGTGCCAGCAGCCCACCGTACACCTACGAGCAGTACTTC.